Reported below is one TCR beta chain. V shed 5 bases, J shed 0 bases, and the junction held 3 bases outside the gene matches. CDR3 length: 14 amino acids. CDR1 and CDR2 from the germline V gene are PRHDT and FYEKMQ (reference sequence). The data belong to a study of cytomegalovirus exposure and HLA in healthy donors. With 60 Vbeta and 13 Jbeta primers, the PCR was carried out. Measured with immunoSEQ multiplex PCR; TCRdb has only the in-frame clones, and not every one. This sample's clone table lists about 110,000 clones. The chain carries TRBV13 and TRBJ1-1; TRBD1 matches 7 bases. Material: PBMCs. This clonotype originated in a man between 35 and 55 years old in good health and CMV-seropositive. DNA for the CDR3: TGTGCCAGCAGCGAGACAGGGATGAACACTGAAGCTTTCTTT. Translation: CASSETGMNTEAFF.